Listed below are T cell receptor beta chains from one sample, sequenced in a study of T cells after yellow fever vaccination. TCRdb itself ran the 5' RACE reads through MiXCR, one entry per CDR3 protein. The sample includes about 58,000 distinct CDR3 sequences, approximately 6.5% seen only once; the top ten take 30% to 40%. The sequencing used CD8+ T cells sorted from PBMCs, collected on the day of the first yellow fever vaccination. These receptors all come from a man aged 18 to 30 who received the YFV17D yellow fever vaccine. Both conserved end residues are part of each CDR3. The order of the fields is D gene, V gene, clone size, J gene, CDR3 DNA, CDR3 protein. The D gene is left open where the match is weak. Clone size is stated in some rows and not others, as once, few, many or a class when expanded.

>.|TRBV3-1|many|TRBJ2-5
TGTGCCAGCAGCCAACCCGGGCGTGGAGAGACCCAGTACTTC
CASSQPGRGETQYF
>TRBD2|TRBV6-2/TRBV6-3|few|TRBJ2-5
TGTGCCAGCACCGATCCGGCGGGGGGTCGGGGAGAGACCCAGTACTTC
CASTDPAGGRGETQYF
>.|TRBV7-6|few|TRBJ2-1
TGTGCCAGCAGCTTAGGGACCAGCTCCTACAATGAGCAGTTCTTC
CASSLGTSSYNEQFF
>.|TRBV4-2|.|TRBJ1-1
TGTGCCAGCAGCCAAGATAATGCCATTACAGGGTTGAACACTGAAGCTTTCTTT
CASSQDNAITGLNTEAFF
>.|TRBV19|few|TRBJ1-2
TGTGCCAGTAGTATAGGTAGCAGGAACATCTATGGCTACACCTTC
CASSIGSRNIYGYTF
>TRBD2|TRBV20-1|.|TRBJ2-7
TGCAGTGCTGAGGGAGGGCAGGAATCCTACGAGCAGTACTTC
CSAEGGQESYEQYF
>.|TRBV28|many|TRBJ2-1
TGTGCCAGCCTCGACAGGGAGGCCTACAATGAGCAGTTCTTC
CASLDREAYNEQFF
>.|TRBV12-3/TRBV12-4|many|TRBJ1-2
TGTGCCAGCAGTTTAGGCCAGGGCTTGGAGGGCTACACCTTC
CASSLGQGLEGYTF
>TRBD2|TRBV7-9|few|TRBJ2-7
TGTGCCAGCAGCTTACCGCGGGGGACGGGCCCCGTGGGCGAGCAGTACTTC
CASSLPRGTGPVGEQYF
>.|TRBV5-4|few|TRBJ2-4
TGTGCCAGCAGCTTGGGGGGACAAAACATTCAGTACTTC
CASSLGGQNIQYF
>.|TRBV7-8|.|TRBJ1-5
TGTGCCAGCAGCCCCCTTGGGGGGGGGCCGCAGCCCCAGCATTTT
CASSPLGGGPQPQHF
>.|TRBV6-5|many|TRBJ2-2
TGTGCCAGCACCCCTGGGGGGACCGGGGAGCTGTTTTTT
CASTPGGTGELFF
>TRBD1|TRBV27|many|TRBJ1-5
TGTGCCAGCAGTCCGGGGACAGGGATTCAGCCCCAGCATTTT
CASSPGTGIQPQHF
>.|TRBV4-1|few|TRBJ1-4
TGCGCCAGCAGCCGGGAGCCCTCATGGGATGAAAAACTGTTTTTT
CASSREPSWDEKLFF
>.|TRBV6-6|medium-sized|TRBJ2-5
TGTGCCAGCAGTTACCTCCGGACTGTACAAGAGACCCAGTACTTC
CASSYLRTVQETQYF
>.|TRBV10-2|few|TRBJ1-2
TGCGCCAGCACCCAAGGGGGGCTCTCCGATGGCTACACCTTC
CASTQGGLSDGYTF
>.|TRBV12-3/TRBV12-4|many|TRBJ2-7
TGTGCCAGCGAACAAACTGGGGGTCACGAGCAGTACTTC
CASEQTGGHEQYF